These 28 T cell receptor beta chains originate from one sample sequenced in a study of shared clonotypes between healthy human individuals. TCRdb's copy holds only in-frame clones and misses some; the assay was immunoSEQ multiplex PCR. The table lists 2 million to 2.5 million clones, 85% to 95% of them singletons. Selected positively for CCR7 and CD45RO-negative, naive CD8 cells excluded terminally differentiated effector memory CD45RA+ cells. Sequenced material: naive CD8+ T cells from PBMCs. The source is a man between 18 and 29 years old in good health. Some clones in this sample may be carry-over from other donors' samples.

The chain is built from TRBV7-3 and TRBJ2-1; no definite D call. The V and J ends lost 4 bases and 3 bases respectively, with 7 bases between them. The CDR3 totals 13 residues. Germline values: CDR1 SGHTA, CDR2 FQGTGA. Here the CDR3 reads CASSSADYNEQFF. CDR3 DNA: TGTGCCAGCAGCTCCGCCGACTACAATGAGCAGTTCTTC.

To note about this clone: Other DNA sequences in the sample encode the same CDR3. The chain couples TRBV9 to TRBJ1-1, with D hard to call. V was trimmed by 1 base and J by 4 bases, leaving 8 bases between them. This CDR3 has 13 residues. The germline gives CDR1 SGDLS, CDR2 YYNGEE. The CDR3 nucleotides read TGTGCCAGCAGCGTATGGGGTAGCACTGAAGCTTTCTTT. Translation: CASSVWGSTEAFF.

With regard to this clone: Additional DNA sequences in this sample encode the identical CDR3. The rearrangement uses TRBV19 and TRBJ1-5; D not certain. The CDR3 has 14 amino acids. Germline V gene lookup returns CDR1 LNHDA and CDR2 SQIVND (reference sequence). The ends were cut back, 3 bases at V and 0 bases at J, with 6 bases in the middle. Here the CDR3 DNA reads TGTGCCAGTAGTATTTTTGGTAGCAATCAGCCCCAGCATTTT. This sequence encodes CASSIFGSNQPQHF.

V gene TRBV19 combines with J gene TRBJ1-2; TRBD1 matches 7 bases. The length of the CDR3 is 14 residues. The trim removed 2 bases at V and 8 bases at J, leaving 8 bases unmatched. Germline V gene sequence: CDR1 LNHDA, CDR2 SQIVND (reference sequence). CDR3 sequence (DNA): TGTGCCAGTAGTATATCGTACAGGGGACTGGGCTACACCTTC. It translates to CASSISYRGLGYTF. Filled out from reference TRBV19 and TRBJ1-2, the complete variable domain reads DGGITQSPKYLFRKEGQNVTLSCEQNLNHDAMYWYRQDPGQGLRLIYYSQIVNDFQKGDIAEGYSVSREKKESFPLTVTSAQKNPTAFYLCASSISYRGLGYTFGSGTRLTVV.

The chain employs TRBV7-9 and TRBJ1-2, with 7 nucleotides matching TRBD1. The length of the CDR3 is 14 residues. Germline V CDR1 and CDR2: SEHNR, FQNEAQ (reference sequence). V shed 3 bases, J shed 7 bases, and the junction held 8 bases outside the gene matches. CDR3 in amino acids: CASSFRQGDAGYTF. The CDR3 DNA reads TGTGCCAGCAGCTTTCGACAGGGTGATGCTGGCTACACCTTC.

The table lists this clone with a count of one. V usage is TRBV4-1 and J usage is TRBJ2-7; maybe TRBD2 (6 bases). The CDR3 is made up of 17 amino acids. From germline, CDR1 is MGHRA and CDR2 YSYEKL. Deletions cut 1 base from V and 0 bases from J, with 16 bases between. The CDR3 region is CASSQGRGTLVSYEQYF. For the CDR3, the DNA is TGCGCCAGCAGCCAAGGGAGGGGAACGTTGGTCTCCTACGAGCAGTACTTC.

This chain connects TRBV10-3 to TRBJ1-2, with a weak D call TRBD1 (6 bases). The V end lost 3 bases, the J end lost 6 bases, and 17 bases lay between the germline ends. Germline lookup yields CDR1 ENHRY and CDR2 SYGVKD. The CDR3 extends over 15 amino acids. In DNA, the CDR3 is TGTGCCATCAGTGACGAGGCGAGGACAGTGGATGGCTACACCTTC. Translated, it gives CAISDEARTVDGYTF.

The chain couples TRBV10-3 to TRBJ2-1, with D possibly TRBD2 on 5 matching bases. Trimming took off 11 bases at V and 6 bases at J, with 20 bases between the two ends. The CDR3 sequence is 14 residues long. The germline CDR1 and CDR2 sequences are ENHRY and SYGVKD. CDR3 loop: CAVKTTNPVNEQFF. The CDR3 nucleotides are TGTGCCGTTAAGACTACCAACCCAGTCAATGAGCAGTTCTTC.

With respect to this clone: Mismatch with germline at one junction end may stem from a read error. The chain couples TRBV6-5 to TRBJ2-3; D is undetermined. Germline V gene sequence: CDR1 MNHEY, CDR2 SVGAGI. This CDR3 region has 15 residues. The CDR3 loop is CACSLTAWGTDTQYF. The CDR3 DNA sequence: TGTGCCTGCAGTTTGACGGCCTGGGGCACAGATACGCAGTATTTT.

V and J are TRBV29-1 and TRBJ2-7; 9 positions agree with TRBD1. J was trimmed by 4 bases and V by 0 bases; bases with no gene match: 10. The CDR3 totals 16 residues. Germline lookup yields CDR1 SQVTM and CDR2 ANQGSEA. The CDR3 bases are TGCAGCGTTGAAGACCCTAAGACAGGGGGGATGTACGAGCAGTACTTC. Amino acid sequence: CSVEDPKTGGMYEQYF.

The chain combines TRBV4-1 with TRBJ2-1, with 8 nucleotides matching TRBD2. The CDR3 is 18 amino acids. Germline CDR1 MGHRA, CDR2 YSYEKL. J gave up 3 bases and V 3 bases, and 13 bases lay outside the gene matches. CDR3 in amino acids: CASSHPPLRAGDYNEQFF. For the CDR3, the DNA is TGCGCCAGCAGCCACCCCCCTCTTAGAGCGGGAGACTACAATGAGCAGTTCTTC.

The chain recombines TRBV2 with TRBJ2-7; 13 nucleotides match TRBD2. Trimming took 5 bases from V and 0 from J; bases not matched to a gene: 7. The CDR3 extends over 17 amino acids. Germline CDR1 and CDR2: SNHLY and FYNNEI. The CDR3 reads CASSRGTSGTNSYEQYF. For the CDR3, the DNA is TGTGCCAGCAGTCGCGGGACTAGCGGGACTAACTCCTACGAGCAGTACTTC.

The V gene is TRBV27, the J gene TRBJ1-2; D ambiguous. CDR1 and CDR2 (germline): MNHEY, SMNVEV (reference sequence). V shed 4 bases and J shed 6 bases, with 18 bases lying between them. This CDR3 has 15 residues. The CDR3 protein is CASSSLSVAVNGYTF. The CDR3 DNA reads as TGTGCCAGCAGTTCCCTATCGGTGGCAGTCAATGGCTACACCTTC.

This chain links TRBV7-2 with TRBJ2-1; D unresolved. The V end was cut by 8 bases, the J end by 8 bases, with 13 bases between. There are 12 residues in the CDR3. The germline V gene has CDR1 SGHTA and CDR2 FQGNSA. The CDR3 nucleotides read TGTGCCAGCGGTACGAAGTCCGATGAGCAGTTCTTC. Translation: CASGTKSDEQFF.

In the case of this clone: Since the CDR3 does not end with the conserved phenylalanine or tryptophan, this likely comes from a read error. Because the CDR3's place on the DNA is in doubt, the DNA is left out and the CDR3 is given as listed by TCRdb. The gene calls are TRBV18 and TRBJ2-4. Germline V lookup: CDR1 KGHSH, CDR2 LQKENI. The CDR3 sequence runs 8 residues, both termini included. The CDR3 loop reads CASSPRKP.

This chain joins TRBV19 and TRBJ2-1, with a tentative D call TRBD2 (6 bases). The CDR3 consists of 14 residues. The V gene's germline CDR1 is LNHDA and CDR2 SQIVND (reference sequence). The V gene lost 8 bases and the J gene lost 0 bases, with 11 bases spanning the gap. DNA of the CDR3: TGTGCCAGTTCAGACGGGGGCTCCTACAATGAGCAGTTCTTC. This codes for CASSDGGSYNEQFF.

This chain uses TRBV5-1 with TRBJ2-7; D remains unclear. The CDR3 runs 14 residues. Trimming took 0 bases from V and 5 from J, leaving 12 bases between them. CDR1 SGHRS and CDR2 YFSETQ come from the germline V gene. This chain's CDR3 is CASSLAGPRDEQYF. The CDR3 bases are TGCGCCAGCAGCTTGGCCGGGCCCCGGGACGAGCAGTACTTC.

This chain uses TRBV4-1 with TRBJ2-7; possible D gene TRBD1, 5 bases. The CDR3 spans 16 residues. Per the germline V gene, CDR1 is MGHRA and CDR2 is YSYEKL. The V end was cut by 1 base, the J end by 2 bases, with 15 bases between. The CDR3 region is CASSQVSQGLPYEQYF. In nucleotides, the CDR3 is TGCGCCAGCAGCCAAGTCAGCCAGGGCCTTCCCTACGAGCAGTACTTC.

V usage is TRBV21-1 and J usage is TRBJ2-7; the D segment call TRBD2 is taken from the table without a DNA check. TRBV21-1 is classified as a pseudogene. The CDR3 is 16 residues long. CDR3 amino acids: CASRSSDLEGCYEQYF. Here the CDR3 DNA reads TGTGCCAGCAGATCTAGCGATCTAGAGGGCTGCTACGAGCAGTACTTC.

This clone was counted a single time. The chain recombines TRBV15 with TRBJ2-7, with a possible D match to TRBD1 (5 bases). The CDR3 extends over 14 amino acids. CDR1 is LNHNV and CDR2 is YYDKDF in the germline V gene (reference sequence). Between the trimmed V and J ends, which lost 8 bases and 0 bases, there was a span of 14 bases. DNA of the CDR3: TGTGCCACCCAAGCAACAGGTCCCTCCTACGAGCAGTACTTC. This codes for CATQATGPSYEQYF.

This rearrangement joins TRBV9 to TRBJ2-5; TRBD2 matches 9 bases. Germline V gene data show CDR1 as SGDLS and CDR2 as YYNGEE. Unmatched junction bases numbered 5, after V lost 0 bases and J lost 5 bases. This CDR3 region has 15 residues. The CDR3 spells CASSVDGLAGETQYF. As DNA, the CDR3 is TGTGCCAGCAGCGTAGATGGTCTAGCGGGGGAGACCCAGTACTTC. The whole variable domain, filled in from reference TRBV9 and TRBJ2-5, reads DSGVTQTPKHLITATGQRVTLRCSPRSGDLSVYWYQQSLDQGLQFLIQYYNGEERAKGNILERFSAQQFPDLHSELNLSSLELGDSALYFCASSVDGLAGETQYFGPGTRLLVL.

The rearrangement links TRBV21-1 to TRBJ2-7; the listed D gene, TRBD1, was not tested against the DNA. TRBV21-1 is a pseudogene. The CDR3 consists of 18 residues. The CDR3 region has the DNA TGTGCCAGCAGCAACGCTCCCTTGAATTGGGGCCCCTCCTACGAGCAGTACTTC. Translated: CASSNAPLNWGPSYEQYF.

On this clone itself: In the same sample, other DNA sequences code for this CDR3. The J gene is TRBJ2-3, the V gene TRBV27; no reliable D call. V shed 3 bases and J shed 0 bases, with 7 bases lying between them. This CDR3 has 14 residues. Looked up from germline, CDR1 is MNHEY and CDR2 is SMNVEV (reference sequence). The CDR3 DNA sequence: TGTGCCAGCAGTTTTGTAGGTAGCACAGATACGCAGTATTTT. Translated, it gives CASSFVGSTDTQYF.

The CDR3 region is CASSLYGTGYQETQYF. CDR3 in DNA: TGTGCCAGCAGCTTGTATGGGACAGGGTACCAAGAGACCCAGTACTTC. V gene TRBV5-5 combines with J gene TRBJ2-5, with TRBD1 matching 9 bases. J gave up 0 bases and V 1 base, and 4 bases lay outside the gene matches. CDR1 and CDR2 (germline): SGHKS, YYEKEE (reference sequence). The CDR3 has 16 amino acids.

This chain connects TRBV6-6 to TRBJ2-1, with a tentative D call TRBD2 (6 bases). The CDR3 totals 12 residues. Germline CDR1 reads MNHNY; CDR2 reads SVGAGI (reference sequence). The ends were cut back, 10 bases at V and 9 bases at J, with 16 bases in the middle. The CDR3 here is CATLRGPGEQFF. The CDR3, as DNA: TGTGCCACCTTGCGGGGACCGGGTGAGCAGTTCTTC.

The chain couples TRBV2 to TRBJ2-7, with 7 bases aligning to TRBD2. The CDR3 runs 12 residues. V shed 10 bases and J 2 bases; nucleotides not matched to a gene: 5. Per germline, CDR1 SNHLY and CDR2 FYNNEI. The CDR3 protein is CATTSPTYEQYF. CDR3 bases: TGTGCCACGACTAGCCCCACCTACGAGCAGTACTTC.

This chain connects TRBV28 to TRBJ2-7; TRBD2 might be the D (7 bases). The ends were cut back, 5 bases at V and 3 bases at J, with 17 bases in the middle. The CDR3 loop spans 15 amino acids. Germline loops: CDR1 MDHEN, CDR2 SYDVKM. The CDR3 loop is CASSQGRGPFYEQYF. The CDR3 DNA reads as TGTGCCAGCAGTCAGGGGAGGGGCCCCTTCTACGAGCAGTACTTC.

V and J are TRBV7-6 and TRBJ2-1, with a weak D call TRBD2 (6 bases). In germline, CDR1 is SGHVS, CDR2 FNYEAQ. The CDR3 is 13 residues long. The ends were cut back, 3 bases at V and 7 bases at J, with 10 bases in the middle. This CDR3 is CASSLTRTNEQFF. Here the CDR3 DNA reads TGTGCCAGCAGCTTGACTAGGACGAATGAGCAGTTCTTC. The full variable domain, with the rest looked up from reference TRBV7-6 and TRBJ2-1, is GAGVSQSPRYKVTKRGQDVALRCDPISGHVSLYWYRQALGQGPEFLTYFNYEAQQDKSGLPNDRFSAERPEGSISTLTIQRTEQRDSAMYRCASSLTRTNEQFFGPGTRLTVL.